The 10 T cell receptor beta chains reported below all come from one sample, sequenced in a study of vaccination effects on CD4 cells after COVID-19. Here immunoSEQ multiplex PCR was the method, and the copy in TCRdb shows in-frame clones only, minus some. This sample has under 60,000 clones, with approximately 70% found just once. Following culture for ten to eleven days, CD4+ T cells were isolated. These receptors' antigens are unknown. The starting material was CD4+ T cells from PBMCs cultured without peptide, obtained before COVID-19 vaccination. The receptors were gathered from a human donor who received a COVID-19 vaccine.

This clone was recorded only once. The chain has TRBV5-6 and TRBJ1-1; D gene ambiguous. This CDR3 is built from 14 residues. Per the germline V gene, CDR1 is SGHDT and CDR2 is YYEEEE. The germline V and J ends were trimmed by 1 base and 4 bases, with 11 bases remaining between them. In nucleotides, the CDR3 is TGTGCCAGCAGCTTGTGGGGTCTCGGCACTGAAGCTTTCTTT. The encoded protein is CASSLWGLGTEAFF.

V gene TRBV5-1 combines with J gene TRBJ1-2; D ambiguous. With 0 bases removed from V and 4 bases from J, the gap between germline ends came to 10 bases. Per germline, CDR1 SGHRS and CDR2 YFSETQ. The CDR3 is made up of 14 amino acids. CDR3 sequence (DNA): TGCGCCAGCAGCTTGGGGGATCGCAGCTATGGCTACACCTTC. Translated, it gives CASSLGDRSYGYTF.

This clone was counted only a few times. V is TRBV7-2 and J is TRBJ1-1; a weak D match, TRBD1 (5 bases). Per the germline V gene, CDR1 is SGHTA and CDR2 is FQGNSA. The CDR3 is made up of 13 amino acids. V lost 3 bases to trimming and J lost 7 bases, with 12 bases between them. The CDR3 sequence is CASSLRGSGEAFF. The CDR3 DNA reads as TGTGCCAGCAGCTTGCGGGGGTCGGGTGAAGCTTTCTTT.

The chain combines TRBV30 with TRBJ1-1; D not resolved. Germline-derived CDR1 and CDR2 are GTSNPN and SVGIG (reference sequence). The CDR3 runs to 14 residues. The V end lost 0 bases, the J end lost 11 bases, and 19 bases lay between the germline ends. CDR3 amino acids: CAWSVKRAGRRAFF. For the CDR3, the DNA is TGTGCCTGGAGTGTAAAAAGGGCGGGCCGGCGGGCTTTCTTT.

This chain links TRBV9 with TRBJ2-3; no clear D gene. The CDR3 extends over 12 amino acids. CDR1 SGDLS and CDR2 YYNGEE come from the germline V gene. V lost 4 bases to trimming and J lost 2 bases, with 5 bases between them. CDR3 coding DNA: TGTGCCAGCAGCCCTGACACAGATACGCAGTATTTT. Translating gives CASSPDTDTQYF.

The chain has TRBV5-1 and TRBJ2-3; 7 bases fit TRBD2. Germline assignment: CDR1 SGHRS and CDR2 YFSETQ. V dropped 0 bases and J dropped 0; count of bases not matched to a gene: 1. This CDR3 is built from 15 residues. The CDR3 region has the DNA TGCGCCAGCAGCTTGGACGGGAGGAGCACAGATACGCAGTATTTT. It encodes CASSLDGRSTDTQYF. The variable domain in full, with the rest retrieved from reference TRBV5-1 and TRBJ2-3, is KAGVTQTPRYLIKTRGQQVTLSCSPISGHRSVSWYQQTPGQGLQFLFEYFSETQRNKGNFPGRFSGRQFSNSRSEMNVSTLELGDSALYLCASSLDGRSTDTQYFGPGTRLTVL.

The chain is built from TRBV10-1 and TRBJ2-6; 7 nucleotides align to TRBD2. CDR3 length: 17 amino acids. Germline lookup yields CDR1 WNHNN and CDR2 SYGVQD (reference sequence). V lost 0 bases, J lost 0 bases, and 2 bases stayed unmatched. The CDR3 region is CASSESLADSGANVLTF. Here the CDR3 DNA reads TGCGCCAGCAGTGAGTCGCTAGCGGACTCTGGGGCCAACGTCCTGACTTTC.

The chain is built from TRBV7-8 and TRBJ1-2, with a tentative D call TRBD1 (5 bases). V was cut by 5 bases and J by 8 bases, with 9 bases left in between. The CDR3 length is 11 residues. In germline, CDR1 is SGHVS, CDR2 FQNEAQ. CDR3 in DNA: TGTGCCAGCAGCCGCAGGGAGGGCTACACCTTC. Protein sequence: CASSRREGYTF.

The CDR3 reads CASSHTSVSSTDTQYF. Written as DNA, the CDR3 is TGTGCCAGCAGCCATACTAGCGTTTCTAGCACAGATACGCAGTATTTT. The chain couples TRBV3-1 (or the pseudogene TRBV3-2) to TRBJ2-3; 7 nucleotides agree with TRBD2. V lost 3 bases, J lost 0 bases, and 6 bases stayed unmatched. The CDR3 runs to 16 residues. CDR1 is LGHDT and CDR2 is YNNKEL in the germline V gene (reference sequence).

The chain links TRBV12-3 or TRBV12-4 to TRBJ1-1; TRBD1 is a possible D gene (5 bases). The CDR3 is made up of 12 amino acids. The germline V and J ends were trimmed by 4 bases and 5 bases, with 8 bases remaining between them. The CDR3 protein is CASSYGGTEAFF. CDR3 bases: TGTGCCAGCAGTTATGGGGGAACTGAAGCTTTCTTT.